A selection of T cell receptor beta chains follows, all from one sample in a study of Graves' ophthalmopathy and Graves' hyperthyroidism. TCRdb reprocessed the multiplex PCR reads via MiXCR and lists one record per CDR3 protein. The repertoire holds roughly 380,000 distinct CDR3 sequences, 15% seen once, with about 7% in the top ten. The specimen sequenced was peripheral blood. The receptors come from a woman younger than 35 with stable Graves' hyperthyroidism. Both conserved end residues are part of each CDR3. Size tells how often a clone was seen (once, few, many) or the class of an expanded clone, and some rows leave it out.

clone_size,v_call,j_call,cdr3_aa
many,TRBV6-5,TRBJ2-6,CASSYMVGANVLTF
many,TRBV6-2/TRBV6-3,TRBJ1-1,CASSDRRGSNTEAFF
many,TRBV12-5,TRBJ1-5,CASGSTTSGGGNQPQHF
many,TRBV19,TRBJ1-5,CASTLTTGGVHQPQHF
many,TRBV10-3,TRBJ2-5,CAISEGFGDLYQETQYF
many,TRBV29-1,TRBJ1-1,CSVDVNTEAFF
-,TRBV7-2,TRBJ2-7,CASRSQGSHF
few,TRBV5-1,TRBJ2-7,CASSTGTGGEQYF
few,TRBV7-9,TRBJ2-7,CASSFGDISDYEQYF
many,TRBV13,TRBJ2-7,CASSLLGSGGPHSYEQYF
many,TRBV19,TRBJ1-5,CASSIASGSNQPQHF
many,TRBV7-2,TRBJ2-7,CASSPGLQSYEQYF
-,TRBV11-1,TRBJ1-2,CASTFMRRAGYPYGYTF
many,TRBV10-3,TRBJ2-2,CAISAALNTGELFF
many,TRBV11-3,TRBJ2-7,CASSSLGGGSHEQYF
-,TRBV2,TRBJ1-2,CASSEGGGFYGYTF
-,TRBV6-1,TRBJ1-1,CASRVGIVSVLDAFF
many,TRBV7-2,TRBJ1-2,CASSLGTAHRGYTF
many,TRBV20-1,TRBJ1-5,CSAAGRSPGQPQHF
many,TRBV29-1,TRBJ1-1,CSVEQGLLTEAFF
-,TRBV20-1,TRBJ2-7,CSAGQGAHEQYF
many,TRBV7-9,TRBJ2-7,CASSFAGDSYEQYF
-,TRBV5-1,TRBJ2-4,CASSQTGLAVAKNIQYF
-,TRBV5-6,TRBJ2-7,CASSSYDGSYEQYF
many,TRBV6-1,TRBJ2-5,CASSPDPGKTQYF
many,TRBV11-3,TRBJ1-2,CASSPSGEYGYTF
many,TRBV5-1,TRBJ1-1,CASSLAGGLNTEAFF
many,TRBV10-3,TRBJ1-2,CAAQGAGDYGYTF
many,TRBV6-1,TRBJ1-6,CASSDGQGTSPLHF
many,TRBV4-1,TRBJ2-7,CASSQPERGRYEQYF
-,TRBV20-1,TRBJ2-7,CSARDLGSTGTGPYEQYF
-,TRBV11-1,TRBJ1-6,CASSLGTVSPLHF
few,TRBV4-2,TRBJ1-1,CASSQRDVNTEAFF
-,TRBV5-1,TRBJ2-2,CASSFQANTGELFF
many,TRBV28,TRBJ2-5,CASSLIWTSGGEETQYF
-,TRBV6-1,TRBJ1-5,CASSAGQGNNQPQHF
once,TRBV11-2,TRBJ2-7,CASSPRTGHFYEQYF
many,TRBV2,TRBJ1-5,CASTPESNQPQHF
-,TRBV28,TRBJ1-5,CAIRKTGMRNQPQHF
many,TRBV5-1,TRBJ1-1,CASSLDQNTEAFF
many,TRBV29-1,TRBJ2-5,CSFGQGETQYF
-,TRBV6-1,TRBJ2-7,CASSGRTRHIFFYEQYF
few,TRBV5-6,TRBJ1-5,CASSLNVRISNQPQHF